The 3 T cell receptor beta chains listed next were all sequenced from one sample in a study of long-term antiretroviral therapy in people with HIV. With survey level as its setting, the immunoSEQ assay was v3.0. Some clones are missing from TCRdb's copy, which holds only in-frame ones; the method was immunoSEQ multiplex PCR. The table includes 15,000 to 20,000 clones, approximately 90% detected once. The sample consisted of unsorted PBMCs, taken 0.6 years after starting antiretroviral therapy. The receptors derive from a woman aged 40 to 50 with HIV.

This clone showed up just a few times. The chain employs TRBV10-3 and TRBJ2-2; TRBD2 matches at 10 bases. The CDR3 has 16 residues. Germline V lookup: CDR1 ENHRY, CDR2 SYGVKD. V lost 4 bases and J lost 2; bases outside the gene matches: 4. In nucleotides, the CDR3 is TGTGCCATCAGTGTTGCTAGCGGGGGAAACACCGGGGAGCTGTTTTTT. Amino acid sequence: CAISVASGGNTGELFF.

The chain couples TRBV7-9 to TRBJ1-2; D is possibly TRBD1 (5 bases). This CDR3 spans 13 amino acids. Germline V gives CDR1 SEHNR, CDR2 FQNEAQ (reference sequence). The V end lost 1 base, the J end lost 7 bases, and 10 bases lay between the germline ends. The CDR3 region is CASSLGGAPGYTF. In nucleotides, the CDR3 is TGTGCCAGCAGCTTAGGTGGGGCCCCTGGCTACACCTTC.

The chain employs TRBV7-2 and TRBJ2-1; TRBD2 matches at 10 bases. V shed 4 bases, J shed 15 bases, and the junction held 9 bases outside the gene matches. Germline lookup yields CDR1 SGHTA and CDR2 FQGNSA. The CDR3 runs to 13 residues. The CDR3 reads CASSSLAGGGMFF. CDR3 DNA: TGTGCCAGCAGCTCCTTAGCGGGGGGAGGGATGTTCTTC.